The 28 T cell receptor beta chains in this list originate from one sample, sequenced in a study of long-term antiretroviral therapy in people with HIV. immunoSEQ v3.0 was run at survey level. Sequenced by immunoSEQ multiplex PCR; TCRdb stores in-frame clones only, minus some. Of 38,000 or so clones detected, over 80% appear once; the ten largest clones hold roughly 5.6%. The sequencing here drew on unsorted PBMCs, taken 1.5 years after starting antiretroviral therapy. The source of these receptors is a young man with HIV.

This rearrangement joins TRBV5-1 to TRBJ2-7; D may correspond to TRBD1 or TRBD2 (6 bases each). This CDR3 spans 14 amino acids. Germline values: CDR1 SGHRS, CDR2 YFSETQ. V lost 2 bases to trimming and J lost 5 bases, with 14 bases between them. CDR3 DNA sequence: TGCGCCAGCAGCTTATACGGGGGCCAAAACGAGCAGTACTTC. Encoded protein: CASSLYGGQNEQYF. The full variable domain, with the rest looked up from reference TRBV5-1 and TRBJ2-7, is KAGVTQTPRYLIKTRGQQVTLSCSPISGHRSVSWYQQTPGQGLQFLFEYFSETQRNKGNFPGRFSGRQFSNSRSEMNVSTLELGDSALYLCASSLYGGQNEQYFGPGTRLTVT.

The V call is TRBV7-9, the J call TRBJ2-2; D is undetermined. The V and J ends lost 5 bases and 1 base respectively, with 2 bases between them. Per the germline V gene, CDR1 is SEHNR and CDR2 is FQNEAQ (reference sequence). CDR3 length: 12 amino acids. The CDR3 nucleotides read TGTGCCAGCAGCGAGAACACCGGGGAGCTGTTTTTT. Encoded protein: CASSENTGELFF.

This clone was detected a few times. The chain joins TRBV6-5 to TRBJ1-5; 8 positions agree with TRBD1. The V segment lost 6 bases and the J segment 2 bases; nucleotides outside the gene matches: 6. Germline values: CDR1 MNHEY, CDR2 SVGAGI. The CDR3 sequence is 15 residues long. The chain's CDR3 is CASRAQGGGNQPQHF. Here the CDR3 DNA reads TGTGCCAGCAGGGCACAGGGGGGAGGCAATCAGCCCCAGCATTTT.

This chain joins TRBV4-3 and TRBJ2-3; D may be TRBD1 or TRBD2 (5 bases each). Germline CDR1 is LGHNA and CDR2 is YSLEER. V lost 5 bases, J lost 8 bases, and 20 bases lay in between. The CDR3 runs 15 residues. The CDR3 DNA reads as TGCGCCAGCAGCAAGGGGCTCGCGGGCCAGGGTACGCAGTATTTT. Protein: CASSKGLAGQGTQYF.

The chain combines TRBV30 with TRBJ2-3; maybe TRBD2 (6 bases). This CDR3 has 17 residues. With 0 bases removed from V and 7 bases from J, the gap between germline ends came to 23 bases. In germline, CDR1 is GTSNPN, CDR2 SVGIG (reference sequence). CDR3 in amino acids: CAWSVPPPTILAHTQYF. Here the CDR3 DNA reads TGTGCCTGGAGTGTACCCCCCCCCACAATACTAGCCCATACGCAGTATTTT.

This clone occurred once. This chain uses TRBV5-1 with TRBJ2-5; D tentatively fits TRBD1 or TRBD2 (5 bases each). The CDR3 covers 15 residues. CDR1 and CDR2 from the germline V gene are SGHRS and YFSETQ. V lost 4 bases to trimming and J lost 1 base, with 14 bases between them. The CDR3 nucleotides read TGCGCCAGCAGCCCGGGACGCCAGTTCCAAGAGACCCAGTACTTC. This codes for CASSPGRQFQETQYF.

The V call is TRBV7-9, the J call TRBJ1-2; D might be TRBD1 (5 bases). The CDR3 is made up of 13 amino acids. V was shortened by 5 bases and J by 4 bases, with 11 bases between the two germline ends. The V gene's germline CDR1 is SEHNR and CDR2 FQNEAQ (reference sequence). The chain's CDR3 is CASSTRVSYGYTF. The CDR3 coding sequence is TGTGCCAGCAGCACCAGGGTTTCCTATGGCTACACCTTC.

The chain recombines TRBV2 with TRBJ2-7, with 8 positions matching TRBD1. With V trimmed by 3 bases and J by 7 bases, 5 bases remained unmatched. The CDR3 runs 13 residues. The germline V gene encodes CDR1 SNHLY and CDR2 FYNNEI. The CDR3 DNA sequence: TGTGCCAGCAGTGAGACAGGGGCGTGGGAGCAGTACTTC. As protein: CASSETGAWEQYF. Full variable domain (rest looked up from reference TRBV2 and TRBJ2-7): EPEVTQTPSHQVTQMGQEVILRCVPISNHLYFYWYRQILGQKVEFLVSFYNNEISEKSEIFDDQFSVERPDGSNFTLKIRSTKLEDSAMYFCASSETGAWEQYFGPGTRLTVT.

The J gene is TRBJ2-7, the V gene TRBV19, with a tentative D call TRBD2 (5 bases). The CDR3 length is 14 residues. The V gene's germline CDR1 is LNHDA and CDR2 SQIVND (reference sequence). Deletions cut 7 bases from V and 6 bases from J, with 19 bases between. The CDR3 here is CASTLAPGSGEQYF. The CDR3 coding sequence is TGTGCCAGTACCCTAGCCCCGGGTTCGGGCGAGCAGTACTTC.

The gene calls are TRBV19 and TRBJ2-7; the match to TRBD1 covers 11 bases. The junction had 3 bases not matched to a gene; V was cut back by 5 bases and J by 0 bases. The CDR3 covers 15 residues. Germline assignment: CDR1 LNHDA and CDR2 SQIVND (reference sequence). CDR3 residues: CASSVGTGGSYEQYF. The CDR3 DNA reads TGTGCCAGTAGTGTCGGGACAGGGGGCTCCTACGAGCAGTACTTC.

This clone turned up a few times. This rearrangement joins TRBV4-3 to TRBJ2-7, with D maybe TRBD1 (5 bases). Germline V gives CDR1 LGHNA, CDR2 YSLEER. The CDR3 runs 14 residues. The V and J ends lost 1 base and 3 bases respectively, with 10 bases between them. The CDR3 DNA reads TGCGCCAGCAGCCAAGGTCTAGGGGACTACGAGCAGTACTTC. Protein product: CASSQGLGDYEQYF.

The V call is TRBV7-2, the J call TRBJ2-7, with TRBD2 identical over 7 bases. The CDR3 totals 14 residues. J was trimmed by 4 bases and V by 7 bases; bases with no gene match: 10. Looked up from germline, CDR1 is SGHTA and CDR2 is FQGNSA. This CDR3 is CASTPGGSRYEQYF. The DNA of the CDR3 is TGTGCCAGCACCCCCGGGGGGAGCCGGTACGAGCAGTACTTC.

The CDR3 reads CASISPRGYGYTF. The CDR3, as DNA: TGTGCCAGCATCTCCCCCAGGGGCTATGGCTACACCTTC. The V and J genes are TRBV13 and TRBJ1-2, with D possibly matching TRBD1 (6 bases). Per the germline V gene, CDR1 is PRHDT and CDR2 is FYEKMQ (reference sequence). There are 13 residues in the CDR3. V was trimmed by 7 bases and J by 4 bases, leaving 13 bases between them.

This clone is a singleton in its sample. J is TRBJ2-2 and V is TRBV4-3; 11 positions match TRBD2. Germline V gene data show CDR1 as LGHNA and CDR2 as YSLEER. Trimming cost V 7 bases and J 6 bases; bases outside gene matches: 7. The CDR3 is 15 amino acids. CDR3 region: CASKGLAGGPGELFF. The CDR3 nucleotides are TGCGCCAGCAAGGGATTAGCGGGAGGGCCCGGGGAGCTGTTTTTT.

A few counts support this clone. The chain has TRBV19 and TRBJ1-5; tentatively, D is TRBD1 (5 bases). The CDR3 has 11 amino acids. Per the germline V gene, CDR1 is LNHDA and CDR2 is SQIVND (reference sequence). The ends were cut back, 11 bases at V and 7 bases at J, with 12 bases in the middle. CDR3 sequence reads: CASGGGQPQHF. CDR3 nucleotide sequence: TGTGCCTCCGGGGGAGGACAGCCCCAGCATTTT.

The V and J genes are TRBV18 and TRBJ1-1; 7 nucleotides align to TRBD1. Trimming at V came to 0 bases and at J to 5 bases, leaving 3 bases not matched to a gene. The germline CDR1 and CDR2 sequences are KGHSH and LQKENI. This CDR3 spans 14 amino acids. In nucleotides, the CDR3 is TGTGCCAGCTCACCACCGCAGGGGGGGACTGAAGCTTTCTTT. Residues: CASSPPQGGTEAFF.

With respect to this clone: At one of its ends the junction is not consistent with the germline gene, which may arise from a read error. The CDR3 DNA reads as TGTGCCAGCAGTTTTGAGGGACAGGGTAGGCTCTTC. Its translation: CASSFEGQGRLF. The chain couples TRBV28 to TRBJ2-1, with 9 bases identical to TRBD1. Germline values: CDR1 MDHEN, CDR2 SYDVKM. The CDR3 contains 12 residues. Looking up the rest from reference TRBV28 and TRBJ2-1 gives the full variable domain: DVKVTQSSRYLVKRTGEKVFLECVQDMDHENMFWYRQDPGLGLRLIYFSYDVKMKEKGDIPEGYSVSREKKERFSLILESASTNQTSMYLCASSFEGQGRLFGPGTRLTVL.

The V and J genes are TRBV6-4 and TRBJ2-7; D not resolved. CDR3 length: 13 amino acids. Trimming cost V 1 base and J 0 bases, with 4 bases left between them. Germline V gene data show CDR1 as MRHNA and CDR2 as SNTAGT. The CDR3, as DNA: TGTGCCAGCAGTGACTTTAGCTCCTACGAGCAGTACTTC. Translated: CASSDFSSYEQYF.

This chain's CDR3 is CATSRDRENTEAFF. CDR3 DNA: TGTGCCACCAGCAGAGATAGAGAGAACACTGAAGCTTTCTTT. The chain is built from TRBV15 and TRBJ1-1; D is unresolved. The CDR3 loop spans 14 amino acids. Trimming cost V 0 bases and J 1 base, with 6 bases left between them. The V gene's germline CDR1 is LNHNV and CDR2 YYDKDF (reference sequence). The whole variable domain, filled in from reference TRBV15 and TRBJ1-1, reads DAMVIQNPRYQVTQFGKPVTLSCSQTLNHNVMYWYQQKSSQAPKLLFHYYDKDFNNEADTPDNFQSRRPNTSFCFLDIRSPGLGDTAMYLCATSRDRENTEAFFGQGTRLTVV.

The J gene is TRBJ1-2, the V gene TRBV7-9, with TRBD1 as a possible D gene (6 bases). V lost 5 bases and J lost 6, with 10 bases in between. This CDR3 contains 12 residues. CDR1 and CDR2 from the germline V gene are SEHNR and FQNEAQ (reference sequence). This CDR3 reads CASSRGGDGYTF. DNA of the CDR3: TGTGCCAGCAGCCGAGGGGGAGATGGCTACACCTTC.

The V and J genes are TRBV7-2 and TRBJ2-2; perhaps D is TRBD1 or TRBD2 (6 bases each). CDR1 is SGHTA and CDR2 is FQGNSA in the germline V gene. The CDR3 length is 15 residues. Trimming shortened V by 2 bases and J by 7 bases, and 14 bases separated the two germline ends. The CDR3 protein is CASSLKRGAGGELFF. The DNA for the CDR3 is TGTGCCAGCAGCTTAAAAAGGGGGGCAGGCGGGGAGCTGTTTTTT.

The V and J genes are TRBV25-1 and TRBJ2-7, with D possibly being TRBD1 or TRBD2 (6 bases each). The CDR3 has 18 residues. Germline values: CDR1 MGHDK, CDR2 SYGVNS. The V gene lost 4 bases and the J gene lost 0 bases, with 22 bases spanning the gap. Here the CDR3 reads CASSASLLQGGDSYEQYF. DNA of the CDR3: TGTGCCAGCAGTGCCTCTCTATTACAGGGAGGCGACTCCTACGAGCAGTACTTC.

This clone was picked up one time. V is TRBV29-1 and J is TRBJ2-1, with 9 bases fitting TRBD2. The CDR3 covers 12 residues. The germline V gene has CDR1 SQVTM and CDR2 ANQGSEA. With 4 bases clipped from V and 9 bases from J, the junction kept 4 bases outside the gene matches. The CDR3 protein is CSVVELAGEQFF. The CDR3 coding sequence is TGCAGCGTTGTGGAACTAGCGGGTGAGCAGTTCTTC.

The chain links TRBV23-1 to TRBJ2-7, with 7 bases fitting TRBD2. TRBV23-1 is designated an ORF whose function remains uncertain. The CDR3 is made up of 20 amino acids. J gave up 2 bases and V 0 bases, and 19 bases lay outside the gene matches. The CDR3 sequence: CASSQSAPSGGSGPAYEQYF. As DNA, the CDR3 is TGCGCCAGCAGTCAATCCGCTCCGTCGGGGGGTTCGGGACCTGCCTACGAGCAGTACTTC.

The chain joins TRBV27 to TRBJ2-1, with a possible D match to TRBD2 (5 bases). V lost 4 bases to trimming and J lost 7 bases, with 8 bases between them. CDR1 and CDR2 (germline): MNHEY, SMNVEV (reference sequence). The CDR3 is made up of 12 amino acids. CDR3 in amino acids: CASSSRLNEQFF. As DNA, the CDR3 is TGTGCCAGCAGTTCAAGACTAAATGAGCAGTTCTTC.

The gene calls are TRBV7-8 and TRBJ1-5; no firm D call. CDR1 SGHVS and CDR2 FQNEAQ come from the germline V gene. This CDR3 is 13 amino acids long. Trimming cost V 7 bases and J 3 bases, with 10 bases left between them. CDR3 protein: CASTQRDNQPQHF. The CDR3 DNA sequence: TGTGCCAGCACCCAAAGAGACAATCAGCCCCAGCATTTT.

This clone was seen just once. V gene TRBV28 combines with J gene TRBJ2-1; 9 nucleotides agree with TRBD2. The CDR3 runs to 16 residues. With V trimmed by 0 bases and J by 2 bases, 2 bases remained unmatched. Germline V lookup: CDR1 MDHEN, CDR2 SYDVKM. The CDR3 spells CASSLWAGGPYNEQFF. The CDR3 DNA is TGTGCCAGCAGTTTATGGGCGGGAGGGCCCTACAATGAGCAGTTCTTC.

The chain combines TRBV4-1 with TRBJ2-3, with D possibly being TRBD1 or TRBD2 (6 bases each). Germline V CDR1 and CDR2: MGHRA, YSYEKL. This CDR3 region has 15 residues. The V gene lost 0 bases and the J gene lost 9 bases, with 16 bases spanning the gap. CDR3 coding DNA: TGCGCCAGCAGCCAAGATCGGGGGCTCACAGGCACGCAGTATTTT. Residues: CASSQDRGLTGTQYF.